One TCR beta chain is described in this entry. A read error may explain this, as a much larger clone is one base away. The data are from a study of tumor-infiltrating lymphocytes in glioblastoma multiforme. Multiple V-beta primers and a C-beta primer amplified TCRB from RNA. MiXCR, applied by TCRdb to the multiplex PCR reads, yields one record per CDR3 protein. The sample lists around 10,000 distinct CDR3 sequences, 55% to 80% occurring once. The V gene's germline CDR1 is LNHDA and CDR2 SQIVND (reference sequence). The CDR3 extends over 14 amino acids. Trimming took off 5 bases at V and 1 base at J, with 12 bases between the two ends.

The clonotype originates from a male donor with glioblastoma. The sequencing sample was made of brain tumor tissue. The rearrangement links TRBV19 to TRBJ2-7, with D possibly TRBD1 on 6 matching bases. Written as DNA, the CDR3 is TGTGCCAGTAGTGACCGGGACAAATCCTACGAGCAGTACTTC. Amino acids: CASSDRDKSYEQYF. The full variable domain, in which reference TRBV19 and TRBJ2-7 provide the parts outside the CDR3, is DGGITQSPKYLFRKEGQNVTLSCEQNLNHDAMYWYRQDPGQGLRLIYYSQIVNDFQKGDIAEGYSVSREKKESFPLTVTSAQKNPTAFYLCASSDRDKSYEQYFGPGTRLTVT.